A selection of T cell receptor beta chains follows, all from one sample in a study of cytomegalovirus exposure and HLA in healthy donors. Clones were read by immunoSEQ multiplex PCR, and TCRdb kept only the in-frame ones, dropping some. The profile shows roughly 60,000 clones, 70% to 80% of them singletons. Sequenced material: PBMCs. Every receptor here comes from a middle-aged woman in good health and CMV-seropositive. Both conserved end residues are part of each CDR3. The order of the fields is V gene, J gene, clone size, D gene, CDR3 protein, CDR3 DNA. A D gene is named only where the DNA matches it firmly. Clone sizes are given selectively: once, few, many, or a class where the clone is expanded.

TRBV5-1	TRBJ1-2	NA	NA	CASSLDFQNEILRRGYTF	TGCGCCAGCAGCTTGGATTTCCAGAACGAAATATTAAGGAGAGGCTACACCTTC
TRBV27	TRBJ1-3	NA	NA	CASGGTHSGNTIYF	TGTGCCAGCGGCGGGACTCACTCTGGAAACACCATATATTTT
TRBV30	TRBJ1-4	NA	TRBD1	CAWSQGTGVGEKLFF	TGTGCCTGGAGTCAGGGGACAGGGGTAGGGGAAAAACTGTTTTTT
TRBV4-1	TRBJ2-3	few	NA	CASSQDRGSQDTQYF	TGCGCCAGCAGCCAAGATCGAGGCTCTCAGGATACGCAGTATTTT
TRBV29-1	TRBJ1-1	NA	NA	CSVQRGVEAFF	TGCAGCGTTCAACGGGGGGTTGAAGCTTTCTTT
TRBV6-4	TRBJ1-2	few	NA	CARADTGRHTNYGYTF	TGTGCCAGAGCAGATACAGGCCGGCATACTAACTATGGCTACACCTTC
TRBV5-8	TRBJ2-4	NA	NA	CASSRPRAAKNIQYF	TGTGCCAGCAGCCGTCCCAGGGCTGCCAAAAACATTCAGTACTTC
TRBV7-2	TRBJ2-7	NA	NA	CASSPSRVSYEQYF	TGTGCCAGCAGCCCTTCCAGGGTATCCTACGAGCAGTACTTC
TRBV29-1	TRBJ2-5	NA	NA	CSVEVSGVVQETQYF	TGCAGCGTTGAAGTGTCAGGGGTTGTCCAAGAGACCCAGTACTTC
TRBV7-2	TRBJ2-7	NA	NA	CATPGNNEQYF	TGTGCCACCCCGGGAAACAACGAGCAGTACTTC
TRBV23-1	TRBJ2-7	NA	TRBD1	CASSQSRDRDHEQYF	TGCGCCAGCAGTCAATCGAGGGACAGGGACCACGAGCAGTACTTC
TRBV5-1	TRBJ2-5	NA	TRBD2	CASSHGLAGSETQYF	TGCGCCAGCAGCCATGGACTAGCGGGTTCAGAGACCCAGTACTTC
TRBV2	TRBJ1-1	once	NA	CASCGGQVVEAFF	TGTGCCAGCTGCGGGGGGCAAGTCGTTGAAGCTTTCTTT
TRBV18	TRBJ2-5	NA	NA	CASSSGVQETQYF	TGTGCCAGCTCATCGGGAGTTCAAGAGACCCAGTACTTC
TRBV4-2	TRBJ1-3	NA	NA	CASSQVPRNSGNTIYF	TGTGCCAGCAGCCAAGTTCCGCGGAACTCTGGAAACACCATATATTTT
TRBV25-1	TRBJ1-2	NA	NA	CASSPSYGYGYTF	TGTGCCAGCAGTCCCTCATACGGCTATGGCTACACCTTC
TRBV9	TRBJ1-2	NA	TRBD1	CASSGQGARLDCYTF	TGTGCCAGCAGCGGACAGGGGGCGCGTCTGGATTGCTACACCTTC
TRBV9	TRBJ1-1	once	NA	CASSTLDRQNTEAFF	TGTGCCAGCAGCACCCTGGACAGACAGAACACTGAAGCTTTCTTT
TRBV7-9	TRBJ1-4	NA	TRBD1	CASSLLDRGITNEKLFF	TGTGCCAGCAGCTTATTAGACAGGGGGATTACTAATGAAAAACTGTTTTTT
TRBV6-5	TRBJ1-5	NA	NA	CASSPQGFNQPQHF	TGTGCCAGCAGTCCTCAGGGTTTCAATCAGCCCCAGCATTTT
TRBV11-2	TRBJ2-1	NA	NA	CASSLALEGLPAYNEQFF	TGTGCCAGCAGCTTAGCCCTGGAGGGACTGCCCGCCTACAATGAGCAGTTCTTC
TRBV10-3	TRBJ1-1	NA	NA	CAIRGAGGSNTEAFF	TGTGCCATCAGGGGCGCAGGAGGGTCGAACACTGAAGCTTTCTTT